The sequence of this T cell receptor beta chain was determined in a study of T cell repertoires in cytomegalovirus infection (dated by TCRdb to the late 2010s). For the wider study: Peptide stimulations targeted recently identified HLA-C-restricted CMV epitopes, whose presentation resists viral immunomodulation, together with well-studied HLA-B-restricted epitopes. Donor HLA type was relevant to the analysis, as public TCR beta signatures indicated carriage of CMV infection together with the matching HLA type.

The CDR3 numbers 16 residues from cysteine through phenylalanine. Only CDR3 DNA is held: 48 bases, read in frame from base 1. CDR1 is given as MNHEY and CDR2 as SVGEGT, both from the germline V gene. The germline V end is reduced by 7 bases and the J end by 6 bases; junction bases left unmatched: 17. The sequencer was an Illumina HiSeq 1500. The public reads were run again by TCRdb, first through fastp at Q25 and then through MiXCR, and only productive beta chains were kept. Identical CDR3 protein sequences are pooled into one entry, listed with their most common genes and DNA. The sample profile shows 110,000 or so distinct CDR3 sequences; 30% to 35% of them were found once. Approximately 41% of the sample rests with the top ten. What the study reported, not specific to this receptor: The ex vivo response was dominated by HLA-C-restricted CMV-specific TCR beta clonotypes, which also provided the single most frequent clonotype in two of eight donors. In both this cohort and an independent cohort of some 370 donors, the cumulative frequency of public TCR beta family members distinguished carriers of CMV infection plus the relevant HLA type.

About this clonotype: What antigen it recognizes has not been identified. Base-call qualities are not available, and no considerably larger clone is one nucleotide away.

Explained via the paper, the treatment or condition label denotes: in vitro stimulation with specific CMV peptide epitopes to enrich CMV-specific T cells. Material: CD8+ T cells from cultured PBMCs, obtained from culture after CMV antigen stimulation. The clonotype was recovered from a human donor in good health (CMV status not recorded). Some clones in this sample may be carry-over from other donors' samples. The rearranged segments are TRBV6-2 or TRBV6-3 and TRBJ2-7; 8 middle bases align to TRBD1. The DNA sequence is given as TGTGCCAGCAAGCCGGGAACAGGGGGTTATGAAACCGAGCAGTACTTC. Its translation is CASKPGTGGYETEQYF.